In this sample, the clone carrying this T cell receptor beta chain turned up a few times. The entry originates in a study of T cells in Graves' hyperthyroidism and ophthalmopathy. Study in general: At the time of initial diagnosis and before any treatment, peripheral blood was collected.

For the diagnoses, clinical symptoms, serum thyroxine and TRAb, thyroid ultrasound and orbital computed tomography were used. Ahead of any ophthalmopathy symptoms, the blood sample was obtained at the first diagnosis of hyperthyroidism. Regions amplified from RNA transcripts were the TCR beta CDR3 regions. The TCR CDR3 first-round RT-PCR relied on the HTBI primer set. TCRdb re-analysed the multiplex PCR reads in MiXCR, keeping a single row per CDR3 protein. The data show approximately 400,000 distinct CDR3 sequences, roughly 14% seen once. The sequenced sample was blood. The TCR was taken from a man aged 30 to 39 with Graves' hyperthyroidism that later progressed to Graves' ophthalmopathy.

CDR3 protein: CASSRPSTGAKGKLFF. CDR3 nucleotides: TGTGCCAGCAGTCGGCCCTCTACAGGGGCGAAGGGAAAACTGTTTTTT. This chain joins TRBV2 and TRBJ1-4; TRBD1 matches at 7 bases. The CDR3 extends over 16 amino acids. Trimming took 5 bases from V and 10 from J; bases not matched to a gene: 16. The germline gives CDR1 SNHLY, CDR2 FYNNEI.